This T cell receptor (beta chain) was recorded in a study of blood T cell repertoires in COVID-19. The wider study: The United States, Italy and Spain provided the acute and convalescent COVID-19 samples. Sample material is recorded as cDNA or gDNA derived from T cells, B-cell-depleted T cells, or PBMCs.

Trimming removed 2 bases from V and 0 bases from J; junction bases left unmatched: 1. The CDR3 is 15 residues long. Germline lookup yields CDR1 MDHEN and CDR2 SYDVKM. Per the study methods: Amplification from reference gene primers served as the basis for estimated nucleated cell counts. Method: immunoSEQ multiplex PCR; TCRdb's copy keeps in-frame clones and lacks some. V and J calls and clone size come straight from that table; D and trimming were deduced from the DNA. The top ten hold 9% to 10% of the sample, which has 66,000 or so clones, roughly 78% seen once. The sequence was obtained from a human donor in a cohort sampled during active COVID-19. Sequencing was performed on peripheral blood. The chain has TRBV28 and TRBJ1-3, with TRBD1 matching 7 bases. This CDR3 is CASSLAGGSGNTIYF. CDR3 DNA: TGTGCCAGCAGTTTAGCAGGGGGCTCTGGAAACACCATATATTTT.